This note documents a single T cell receptor (beta chain) sequence. This sample is part of a study of cytomegalovirus exposure and HLA in healthy donors. PCR used 60 Vbeta primers and 13 Jbeta primers. This table comes from immunoSEQ multiplex PCR, and its TCRdb copy is limited to in-frame clones, with some not included. The data show over 150,000 clones, roughly 79% seen once. The germline V and J ends were trimmed by 0 bases and 4 bases, with 16 bases remaining between them. This CDR3 has 17 amino acids. CDR1 LNHNV and CDR2 YYDKDF come from the germline V gene (reference sequence). This TCR came from a man between 18 and 35 years old in good health and CMV-seronegative. The source material was PBMCs. The chain joins TRBV15 to TRBJ1-5; possibly TRBD1 for D (6 bases). CDR3 DNA: TGTGCCACCAGCAGAGACAGGACAGCCTTGGGTAATCAGCCCCAGCATTTT. This gives the protein CATSRDRTALGNQPQHF.